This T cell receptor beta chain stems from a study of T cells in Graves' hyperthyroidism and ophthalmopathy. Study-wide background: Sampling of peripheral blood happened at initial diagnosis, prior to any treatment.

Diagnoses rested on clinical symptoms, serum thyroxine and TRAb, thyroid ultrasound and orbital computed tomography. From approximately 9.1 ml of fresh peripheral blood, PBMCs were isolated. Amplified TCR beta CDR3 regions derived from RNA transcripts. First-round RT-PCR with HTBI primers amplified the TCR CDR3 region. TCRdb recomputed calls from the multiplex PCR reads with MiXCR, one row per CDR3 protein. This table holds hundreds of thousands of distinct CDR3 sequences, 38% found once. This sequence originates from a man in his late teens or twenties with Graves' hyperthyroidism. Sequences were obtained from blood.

The chain's CDR3 is CASSLRCRVGTEAFF. The CDR3 bases are TGTGCCAGCAGCTTACGGTGCAGGGTCGGCACTGAAGCTTTCTTT. The chain joins TRBV9 to TRBJ1-1; perhaps TRBD1 as D (5 bases). The CDR3 has 15 residues. V was pared by 4 bases and J by 4 bases, with 17 bases between. Germline lookup yields CDR1 SGDLS and CDR2 YYNGEE.